These 24 T cell receptor beta chains share one sample of origin, sequenced in a study of human T cells and chemical hapten exposure. Time point indicated: patch test 1, 2 weeks after DPC sensitization. Treatment given: therapeutic diphenylcyclopropenone sensitization with weekly scalp DPC. Using its own MiXCR run on the RACE reads, TCRdb lists one record per CDR3 protein. Of about 99,000 distinct CDR3 sequences detected, roughly an eighth appear once; the ten largest clones hold 2% to 2.5%. The material sequenced was whole blood, taken in connection with sensitization to the hapten diphenylcyclopropenone (DPC). These receptors all come from a woman between 40 and 55 years old with alopecia areata. Some clones in this sample may be carry-over from other donors' samples.

The chain employs TRBV18 and TRBJ2-7; TRBD1 matches at 7 bases. Germline CDR1 and CDR2: KGHSH and LQKENI. The ends lost 5 bases at V and 0 bases at J; junction bases unmatched: 4. CDR3 length equals 14 residues. This CDR3 is CASSDDRASYEQYF. The CDR3 DNA reads as TGTGCCAGCTCAGACGACAGGGCCTCCTACGAGCAGTACTTC.

The table lists this clonotype with a few counts. This rearrangement joins TRBV19 to TRBJ2-1; TRBD2 matches 12 bases. The CDR3 has 15 residues. J gave up 12 bases and V 7 bases, and 13 bases lay outside the gene matches. CDR1 is LNHDA, CDR2 SQIVND, per germline (reference sequence). CDR3 residues: CASISLTSGRPVQFF. The DNA of the CDR3 is TGTGCCAGTATCTCTCTTACTAGCGGGAGGCCGGTGCAGTTCTTC.

This rearrangement joins TRBV4-1 to TRBJ2-3; D perhaps matches TRBD1 (6 bases). The CDR3 has 17 amino acids. Per the germline V gene, CDR1 is MGHRA and CDR2 is YSYEKL. V dropped 1 base and J dropped 0 bases, with 14 bases sitting between them. The CDR3 loop reads CASSQVVGTSSTDTQYF. The CDR3, as DNA: TGCGCCAGCAGCCAAGTCGTGGGGACAAGTAGCACAGATACGCAGTATTTT.

The sample holds many counts of this clonotype. This chain links TRBV29-1 with TRBJ2-2, with D perhaps TRBD1 (7 bases). Deletions cut 5 bases from V and 1 base from J, with 17 bases between. Germline-derived CDR1 and CDR2 are SQVTM and ANQGSEA. CDR3 size: 16 residues. The CDR3 sequence: CSVPRGRDGNTGELFF. The CDR3 region has the DNA TGCAGCGTTCCTAGGGGGCGGGACGGGAACACCGGGGAGCTGTTTTTT.

J is TRBJ2-3 and V is TRBV27, with TRBD1 matching over 9 bases. The CDR3 has 15 residues. CDR1 and CDR2 (germline): MNHEY, SMNVEV (reference sequence). V dropped 5 bases and J dropped 2; count of bases not matched to a gene: 5. In nucleotides, the CDR3 is TGTGCCAGCAGTCCGACAGGGGGGCTCACAGATACGCAGTATTTT. Amino acids: CASSPTGGLTDTQYF.

This clonotype occurred many times. The rearrangement links TRBV18 to TRBJ2-5; 7 nucleotides align to TRBD1. Trimming removed 3 bases from V and 12 bases from J; junction bases left unmatched: 10. The CDR3 totals 13 residues. Per germline, CDR1 KGHSH and CDR2 LQKENI. The CDR3 spells CASSPASGQPKYF. DNA of the CDR3: TGTGCCAGCTCACCGGCATCGGGACAGCCTAAGTACTTC.

This clonotype was detected many times. V is TRBV11-2 and J is TRBJ2-4, with TRBD1 as a possible D gene (5 bases). Trimming cost V 5 bases and J 6 bases, with 17 bases left between them. Germline V gene sequence: CDR1 SGHAT, CDR2 FQNNGV. The CDR3 length is 15 residues. CDR3 DNA sequence: TGTGCCAGCAGCCCGCAGGGTGTAGCAATAAACATTCAGTACTTC. Protein: CASSPQGVAINIQYF. Full variable domain (missing parts from reference TRBV11-2 and TRBJ2-4): EAGVAQSPRYKIIEKRQSVAFWCNPISGHATLYWYQQILGQGPKLLIQFQNNGVVDDSQLPKDRFSAERLKGVDSTLKIQPAKLEDSAVYLCASSPQGVAINIQYFGAGTRLSVL.

This clonotype was seen a handful of times. The chain joins TRBV7-9 to TRBJ2-3; D might be TRBD1 (5 bases). CDR3 length equals 14 residues. Trimming pared 1 base from V and 4 bases from J, leaving 9 bases between. Germline assignment: CDR1 SEHNR and CDR2 FQNEAQ (reference sequence). The chain's CDR3 is CASSLDLGPDTQYF. The CDR3 bases are TGTGCCAGCAGCTTAGACCTGGGGCCAGATACGCAGTATTTT.

The chain links TRBV7-9 to TRBJ2-7; D gene ambiguous. The CDR3 length is 13 residues. CDR1 SEHNR and CDR2 FQNEAQ come from the germline V gene (reference sequence). Trimming cost V 1 base and J 6 bases, with 10 bases left between them. CDR3 amino acids: CASSLGLSREQYF. The CDR3 bases are TGTGCCAGCAGCTTAGGATTGTCGCGCGAGCAGTACTTC.

V usage is TRBV28 and J usage is TRBJ2-7, with a tentative D call TRBD1 (6 bases). The CDR3 consists of 11 residues. V lost 6 bases, J lost 6 bases, and 9 bases lay in between. Germline V CDR1 and CDR2: MDHEN, SYDVKM. CDR3: CASRYRVEQYF. As DNA, the CDR3 is TGTGCCAGCAGGTACAGGGTCGAGCAGTACTTC.

Note on this clonotype: No conserved phenylalanine or tryptophan ends this CDR3, so it is likely a read error. DNA of the CDR3: TGTGCCAGCAGCTTAGGTTTCTACGAGCAGTACCTC. It yields the protein CASSLGFYEQYL. The genes are TRBV11-1 and TRBJ2-7, with D unresolved. The CDR3 contains 12 residues. V was clipped by 1 base and J by 3 bases, with 4 bases between them. Germline CDR1 is SGHAT and CDR2 is FQDESV (reference sequence).

The chain couples TRBV12-3 or TRBV12-4 to TRBJ2-1; the D is unclear. V was trimmed by 3 bases and J by 10 bases, leaving 10 bases between them. This CDR3 is built from 12 residues. In DNA form, the CDR3 reads TGTGCCAGCAGTTTTTTTATCACAGAGCAGTTCTTC. It encodes CASSFFITEQFF.

A few counts support this clonotype. The chain has TRBV6-2 or TRBV6-3 and TRBJ2-7; 9 bases line up with TRBD2. Germline V lookup: CDR1 MNHEY, CDR2 SVGEGT. The J segment lost 5 bases and the V segment lost 0 bases, leaving 11 bases of the junction unmatched. The CDR3 is 17 residues long. The CDR3 loop is CASSYSIASSGTHEQYF. For the CDR3, the DNA is TGTGCCAGCAGTTACTCGATTGCGTCTAGCGGGACCCACGAGCAGTACTTC.

This clonotype showed up just a few times. V and J are TRBV7-2 and TRBJ2-7; a weak D match, TRBD1 (6 bases). V was cut by 4 bases and J by 1 base, with 14 bases left in between. Germline V gives CDR1 SGHTA, CDR2 FQGNSA. This CDR3 comprises 15 residues. CDR3 nucleotides: TGTGCCAGCAGCTCCCAGGGGACACCGTCCTACGAGCAGTACTTC. It translates to CASSSQGTPSYEQYF.

The table lists this clonotype with a few counts. The chain links TRBV9 to TRBJ2-5; no clear D. Germline V gene lookup returns CDR1 SGDLS and CDR2 YYNGEE. Trimming took off 3 bases at V and 2 bases at J, with 17 bases between the two ends. The CDR3 spans 16 residues. The DNA for the CDR3 is TGTGCCAGCAGCGCCGGCCTACAGCACCTTCAAGAGACCCAGTACTTC. It codes for CASSAGLQHLQETQYF. Full variable domain (rest looked up from reference TRBV9 and TRBJ2-5): DSGVTQTPKHLITATGQRVTLRCSPRSGDLSVYWYQQSLDQGLQFLIQYYNGEERAKGNILERFSAQQFPDLHSELNLSSLELGDSALYFCASSAGLQHLQETQYFGPGTRLLVL.

The table lists this clonotype with many counts. This sequence joins TRBV19 and TRBJ1-2, with 8 bases fitting TRBD1. This CDR3 has 14 residues. Germline CDR1 reads LNHDA; CDR2 reads SQIVND (reference sequence). V lost 5 bases and J lost 3; bases outside the gene matches: 5. CDR3 residues: CASSVQGGDYGYTF. DNA for the CDR3: TGTGCCAGTAGTGTACAGGGGGGTGACTATGGCTACACCTTC.

This clonotype appeared many times. The genes are TRBV4-1 and TRBJ2-3, with a tentative D call TRBD2 (6 bases). CDR1 MGHRA and CDR2 YSYEKL come from the germline V gene. V was clipped by 1 base and J by 3 bases, with 8 bases between them. The CDR3 runs to 14 residues. CDR3 in amino acids: CASSQVGGTDTQYF. The CDR3 nucleotides are TGCGCCAGCAGCCAAGTCGGAGGGACAGATACGCAGTATTTT.

The CDR3: CASRNRASGSIAKNIQYF. For the CDR3, the DNA is TGTGCCAGCAGAAACAGGGCTAGCGGGAGTATAGCCAAAAACATTCAGTACTTC. The rearrangement uses TRBV6-2 or TRBV6-3 and TRBJ2-4; TRBD2 aligns across 10 bases. The CDR3 has 18 amino acids. The junction had 11 bases not matched to a gene; V was cut back by 6 bases and J by 0 bases. CDR1 and CDR2 (germline): MNHEY, SVGEGT.

The V and J genes are TRBV12-3 or TRBV12-4 and TRBJ1-1, with unresolved D. The CDR3 extends over 13 amino acids. V lost 4 bases and J lost 1, with 7 bases in between. The CDR3 coding sequence is TGTGCCAGCAGTTCTCAGGAGAACACTGAAGCTTTCTTT. It codes for CASSSQENTEAFF.

The V gene is TRBV10-3, the J gene TRBJ2-1; 11 positions agree with TRBD2. This CDR3 spans 15 amino acids. The trim removed 5 bases at V and 5 bases at J, leaving 5 bases unmatched. Germline values: CDR1 ENHRY, CDR2 SYGVKD. CDR3 sequence: CAISSGTSGNNEQFF. CDR3 nucleotides: TGTGCCATCAGTTCCGGGACTAGCGGCAACAATGAGCAGTTCTTC.

V and J are TRBV7-8 and TRBJ2-5; D is ambiguous. The CDR3 runs 15 residues. V lost 8 bases and J 0 bases, leaving 16 bases between the germline ends. CDR1 SGHVS and CDR2 FQNEAQ come from the germline V gene. The CDR3 nucleotides read TGTGCCAGCGGGCCGCGAAGGATACACCAAGAGACCCAGTACTTC. Translation: CASGPRRIHQETQYF.

In this sample, this clonotype turned up a few times. DNA for the CDR3: TGCAGTGTAGGGACAGCGCATAGCAATCAGCCCCAGCATTTT. Its protein product is CSVGTAHSNQPQHF. The chain uses TRBV20-1 and TRBJ1-5, with TRBD1 identical over 7 bases. Germline V gene sequence: CDR1 DFQATT, CDR2 SNEGSKA (reference sequence). After removal of 7 bases from V and 0 bases from J, the junction contained 6 bases not matched to a gene. This CDR3 has 14 residues.

The chain links TRBV7-2 to TRBJ2-1, with D uncertain. Germline CDR1 is SGHTA and CDR2 is FQGNSA. Trimming removed 5 bases at V and 10 bases at J, with 9 bases between. The CDR3 sequence is 11 residues long. The CDR3 loop reads CASSPTQEQFF. The DNA for the CDR3 is TGTGCCAGCAGCCCTACCCAAGAGCAGTTCTTC.

The chain uses TRBV9 and TRBJ2-2; no clear D gene. The CDR3 is made up of 15 amino acids. Germline V gene sequence: CDR1 SGDLS, CDR2 YYNGEE. V was cut by 8 bases and J by 0 bases, with 14 bases left in between. The CDR3 spells CARLRVPPNTGELFF. The CDR3 DNA follows: TGTGCCAGGTTAAGGGTACCCCCGAACACCGGGGAGCTGTTTTTT. Filled out from reference TRBV9 and TRBJ2-2, the complete variable domain reads DSGVTQTPKHLITATGQRVTLRCSPRSGDLSVYWYQQSLDQGLQFLIQYYNGEERAKGNILERFSAQQFPDLHSELNLSSLELGDSALYFCARLRVPPNTGELFFGEGSRLTVL.